This TCR beta chain is drawn from a study of vaccination effects on CD4 cells after COVID-19. Germline V gene sequence: CDR1 MNHGY, CDR2 SAAAGT. Trimming took off 3 bases at V and 10 bases at J, with 12 bases between the two ends. The CDR3 extends over 13 amino acids. Regarding this clone: Antigen: not known.

The ViraFEST assay expanded antigen-specific CD4+ T cells with viral peptide pools before sequencing. Once cultured for 10 days, the cells underwent separation to obtain CD4+ T cells. By PCR, the person was confirmed to have had SARS-CoV-2 infection between March and December 2020. Libraries were prepared by immunoSEQ multiplex PCR; TCRdb keeps only in-frame clonotypes and omits some of them. The sample carries 26,000 or so clones, roughly 74% recorded once. The chain has TRBV6-8 and TRBJ2-2; unclear D gene. Specimen: CD4+ T cells from PBMCs cultured with HCoV-NL63 spike peptides, collected before COVID-19 vaccination. This sequence originates from a human donor who had a prior SARS-CoV-2 infection. This chain's CDR3 is CASSYLGLLELFF. The DNA of the CDR3 is TGTGCCAGCAGTTATTTAGGGCTTTTGGAGCTGTTTTTT.